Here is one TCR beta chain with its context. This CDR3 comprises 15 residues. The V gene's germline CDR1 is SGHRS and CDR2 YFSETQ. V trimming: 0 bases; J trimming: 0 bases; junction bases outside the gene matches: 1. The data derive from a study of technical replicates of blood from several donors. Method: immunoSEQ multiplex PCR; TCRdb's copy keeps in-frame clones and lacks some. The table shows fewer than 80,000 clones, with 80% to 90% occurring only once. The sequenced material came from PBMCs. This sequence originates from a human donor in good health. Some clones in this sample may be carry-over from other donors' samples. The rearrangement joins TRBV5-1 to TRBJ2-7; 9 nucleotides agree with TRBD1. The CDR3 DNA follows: TGCGCCAGCAGCTTGGGACAGGGGGACTCCTACGAGCAGTACTTC. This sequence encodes CASSLGQGDSYEQYF.